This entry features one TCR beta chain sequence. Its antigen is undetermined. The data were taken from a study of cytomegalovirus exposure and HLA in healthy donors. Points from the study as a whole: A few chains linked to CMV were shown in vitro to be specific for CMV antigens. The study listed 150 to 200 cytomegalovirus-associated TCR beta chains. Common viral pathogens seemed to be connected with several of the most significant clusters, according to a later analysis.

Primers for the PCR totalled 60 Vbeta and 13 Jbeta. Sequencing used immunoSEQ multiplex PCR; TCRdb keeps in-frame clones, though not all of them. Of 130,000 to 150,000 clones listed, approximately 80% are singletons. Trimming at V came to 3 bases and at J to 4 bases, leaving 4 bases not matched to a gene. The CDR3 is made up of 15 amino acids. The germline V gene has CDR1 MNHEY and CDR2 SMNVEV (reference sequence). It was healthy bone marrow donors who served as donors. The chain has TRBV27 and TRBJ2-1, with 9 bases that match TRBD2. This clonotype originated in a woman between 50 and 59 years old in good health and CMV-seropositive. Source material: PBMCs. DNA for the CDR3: TGTGCCAGCAGTTTTAGCGGGGGTTTTTACAATGAGCAGTTCTTC. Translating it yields CASSFSGGFYNEQFF.